These 21 T cell receptor beta chains were all obtained from the same sample, sequenced in a study of blood T cell repertoires in COVID-19. Repertoires were generated with immunoSEQ multiplex PCR, while TCRdb's copy carries only in-frame clones and drops some. Of 220,000 or so clones listed, roughly 90% are singletons. Input material: PBMCs or T cells enriched from blood (not recorded which). Receptors originate from a man aged 30 to 39 who had been exposed to COVID-19.

The CDR3 loop is CASSLTRTQSYNEQFF. The CDR3 coding sequence is TGTGCCAGCAGCTTAACCCGGACACAGTCCTACAATGAGCAGTTCTTC. This sequence joins TRBV7-3 and TRBJ2-1; TRBD1 is a possible D gene (5 bases). This CDR3 is 16 amino acids long. V was shortened by 0 bases and J by 1 base, with 10 bases between the two germline ends. Germline V gene data show CDR1 as SGHTA and CDR2 as FQGTGA.

The J gene is TRBJ1-2, the V gene TRBV18, with 9 bases matching TRBD1. CDR1 and CDR2 from the germline V gene are KGHSH and LQKENI. This CDR3 comprises 14 residues. Trimming cost V 2 bases and J 3 bases; bases outside gene matches: 1. Here the CDR3 DNA reads TGTGCCAGCTCACCAGGGGACAGGGACTATGGCTACACCTTC. This gives the protein CASSPGDRDYGYTF.

The V and J genes are TRBV3-1 (or the pseudogene TRBV3-2) and TRBJ2-1; D not resolved. Trimming shortened V by 2 bases and J by 6 bases, and 5 bases separated the two germline ends. The CDR3 has 12 residues. CDR1 and CDR2 (germline): LGHDT, YNNKEL (reference sequence). In DNA form, the CDR3 reads TGTGCCAGCAGCCAAACTGGCAATGAGCAGTTCTTC. This encodes CASSQTGNEQFF.

This clone was picked up a small number of times. The chain employs TRBV5-1 and TRBJ2-3, with D maybe TRBD1 (5 bases). CDR1 SGHRS and CDR2 YFSETQ come from the germline V gene. V shed 0 bases and J shed 11 bases, with 13 bases lying between them. The CDR3 runs 13 residues. CDR3 protein: CASSLESDSMQYF. The CDR3 coding sequence is TGCGCCAGCAGCTTGGAATCAGACAGTATGCAGTATTTT.

The DNA of the CDR3 is TGTGCCAGCAGCTCGGAAGGGTTCGACAGGGCCTACAATGAGCAGTTCTTC. Its translation is CASSSEGFDRAYNEQFF. This sequence joins TRBV7-9 and TRBJ2-1, with 7 bases lining up with TRBD1. Looked up from germline, CDR1 is SEHNR and CDR2 is FQNEAQ (reference sequence). The CDR3 contains 17 residues. V lost 4 bases, J lost 2 bases, and 11 bases stayed unmatched.

The chain carries TRBV11-3 and TRBJ2-1, with 7 bases lining up with TRBD2. Per the germline V gene, CDR1 is SGHNT and CDR2 is YENEEA. V trimming: 2 bases; J trimming: 5 bases; junction bases outside the gene matches: 9. The CDR3 loop spans 16 amino acids. The CDR3 spells CASSLFSSGLHNEQFF. CDR3 nucleotides: TGTGCCAGCAGCTTATTTTCTAGCGGACTCCACAATGAGCAGTTCTTC.

The rearrangement links TRBV12-3 or TRBV12-4 to TRBJ2-7, with 7 bases that match TRBD1. Trimming removed 5 bases from V and 6 bases from J; junction bases left unmatched: 7. The length of the CDR3 is 13 residues. The CDR3 is CASSLTGAVEQYF. Written as DNA, the CDR3 is TGTGCCAGCAGTCTCACAGGGGCTGTCGAGCAGTACTTC.

This chain connects TRBV5-1 to TRBJ1-3; no clear D. Per the germline V gene, CDR1 is SGHRS and CDR2 is YFSETQ. Trimming removed 4 bases at V and 0 bases at J, with 14 bases between. The CDR3 has 16 amino acids. The DNA of the CDR3 is TGCGCCAGCAGCCGGGAGGGAGGCCTCTCTGGAAACACCATATATTTT. Protein sequence: CASSREGGLSGNTIYF.

V and J are TRBV15 and TRBJ2-4, with D possibly TRBD2 on 7 matching bases. CDR3 size: 14 residues. In germline, CDR1 is LNHNV, CDR2 YYDKDF (reference sequence). V was clipped by 9 bases and J by 8 bases, with 20 bases between them. CDR3 amino acids: CATGGALGGDIQYF. CDR3 nucleotides: TGTGCCACTGGGGGGGCCTTGGGCGGCGACATTCAGTACTTC.

The V gene is TRBV23-1, the J gene TRBJ2-2, with 9 bases lining up with TRBD1. TRBV23-1 is an ORF for which the function is uncertain. CDR3 size: 17 residues. J was trimmed by 6 bases and V by 0 bases; bases with no gene match: 8. The CDR3 here is CASSQSWDRVLSGELFF. In DNA form, the CDR3 reads TGCGCCAGCAGTCAATCTTGGGACAGGGTATTATCCGGGGAGCTGTTTTTT.

The rearrangement uses TRBV6-1 and TRBJ1-1; 8 bases are shared with TRBD1. The CDR3 spans 13 residues. The V gene end was trimmed by 2 bases and the J gene end by 4 bases; junction bases not matched to a gene: 0. The V gene's germline CDR1 is MNHNS and CDR2 SASEGT. The CDR3 DNA sequence: TGTGCCAGCAGTGAACAGGGGGCCACTGAAGCTTTCTTT. Translating it yields CASSEQGATEAFF.

This chain joins TRBV3-1 (or the pseudogene TRBV3-2) and TRBJ1-1, with 9 bases matching TRBD1. Germline V gene data show CDR1 as LGHDT and CDR2 as YNNKEL (reference sequence). The junction had 10 bases not matched to a gene; V was cut back by 4 bases and J by 4 bases. The CDR3 sequence is 16 residues long. CDR3 sequence (DNA): TGTGCCAGCAGCCCCCGGGACAGGGCCGGGAGCACTGAAGCTTTCTTT. It translates to CASSPRDRAGSTEAFF.

The chain couples TRBV7-9 to TRBJ1-3; D is perhaps TRBD1 (6 bases). V shed 4 bases and J shed 2 bases, with 9 bases lying between them. Germline V lookup: CDR1 SEHNR, CDR2 FQNEAQ (reference sequence). The CDR3 is 14 amino acids. The CDR3 spells CASSYRVAGNTIYF. The CDR3 DNA reads TGTGCCAGCAGCTACAGGGTTGCTGGAAACACCATATATTTT.

This chain links TRBV4-1 with TRBJ1-1, with TRBD1 identical over 10 bases. The ends lost 4 bases at V and 6 bases at J; junction bases unmatched: 5. CDR1 is MGHRA and CDR2 is YSYEKL in the germline V gene. This CDR3 is 14 amino acids long. DNA of the CDR3: TGCGCCAGCAGCCTCGGGACAGGGGCGGCTGAAGCTTTCTTT. This translates into CASSLGTGAAEAFF.

This chain links TRBV7-8 with TRBJ2-5, with a tentative D call TRBD1 (5 bases). Germline CDR1 is SGHVS and CDR2 is FQNEAQ. The CDR3 has 15 residues. V lost 0 bases, J lost 5 bases, and 13 bases lay in between. The CDR3 spells CASSLARQPGETQYF. The CDR3, as DNA: TGTGCCAGCAGCTTAGCGAGACAGCCCGGCGAGACCCAGTACTTC.

The chain is built from TRBV5-4 and TRBJ2-1, with TRBD1 matching 8 bases. V was pared by 0 bases and J by 4 bases, with 3 bases of the junction left unmatched. The length of the CDR3 is 15 residues. CDR1 is SGHNT and CDR2 is YYREEE in the germline V gene (reference sequence). CDR3 amino acids: CASSLGQGAYNEQFF. CDR3 coding DNA: TGTGCCAGCAGCTTGGGGCAGGGGGCTTACAATGAGCAGTTCTTC.

This clone was recorded a few times. V usage is TRBV6-5 and J usage is TRBJ1-1; D remains unclear. Trimming cost V 5 bases and J 12 bases, with 16 bases left between them. Per germline, CDR1 MNHEY and CDR2 SVGAGI. This CDR3 is built from 12 residues. CDR3 protein: CASSPNRGGTFF. CDR3 nucleotide sequence: TGTGCCAGCAGTCCTAACCGGGGAGGGACTTTCTTT.

This chain links TRBV18 with TRBJ1-1; D is ambiguous. The germline gives CDR1 KGHSH, CDR2 LQKENI. CDR3 size: 14 residues. V was trimmed by 3 bases and J by 1 base, leaving 9 bases between them. This chain's CDR3 is CASSPEVSNTEAFF. The CDR3 DNA follows: TGTGCCAGCTCACCTGAGGTTTCGAACACTGAAGCTTTCTTT.

This chain links TRBV6-2 or TRBV6-3 with TRBJ1-2; D may be TRBD1 (5 bases). The CDR3 is 15 amino acids. Trimming took off 6 bases at V and 5 bases at J, with 19 bases between the two ends. Germline CDR1 reads MNHEY; CDR2 reads SVGEGT. CDR3 in DNA: TGTGCCAGCAGACCTACCCGGGGGGGTTGGTATGGCTACACCTTC. It codes for CASRPTRGGWYGYTF.

V is TRBV18 and J is TRBJ1-1; tentatively, D is TRBD1 (5 bases). The CDR3 covers 15 residues. The V end lost 3 bases, the J end lost 5 bases, and 16 bases lay between the germline ends. Germline V gives CDR1 KGHSH, CDR2 LQKENI. The CDR3 loop reads CASSPAAQGQTEAFF. The DNA of the CDR3 is TGTGCCAGCTCACCGGCTGCTCAGGGTCAAACTGAAGCTTTCTTT.

This chain joins TRBV19 and TRBJ1-5; 8 nucleotides agree with TRBD1. The V segment lost 4 bases and the J segment 5 bases; nucleotides outside the gene matches: 4. Looked up from germline, CDR1 is LNHDA and CDR2 is SQIVND (reference sequence). The CDR3 sequence is 14 residues long. Here the CDR3 DNA reads TGTGCCAGTAGTACTCAGGGGGCTCATCAGCCCCAGCATTTT. Translating it yields CASSTQGAHQPQHF. The full variable domain, its missing parts supplied by reference TRBV19 and TRBJ1-5, is DGGITQSPKYLFRKEGQNVTLSCEQNLNHDAMYWYRQDPGQGLRLIYYSQIVNDFQKGDIAEGYSVSREKKESFPLTVTSAQKNPTAFYLCASSTQGAHQPQHFGDGTRLSIL.